These 8 T cell receptor beta chains came from one sample sequenced in a study. TCRdb used MiXCR to reprocess the 5' RACE reads, holding one entry per CDR3 protein. The table lists around 43,000 distinct CDR3 sequences, 18% of them singletons. The sample consisted of naive CD4+ T cells sorted from a lymph node. Stated subset: naive CD4+ T cells, CD4+CD45RA+CD25-. The receptor set was obtained from a female donor with breast cancer.

As regards this clonotype: One end of the junction is discordant with germline, which a read error may explain. The chain has TRBV6-1 and TRBJ2-1; D might be TRBD1 (6 bases). Per germline, CDR1 MNHNS and CDR2 SASEGT. The CDR3 spans 18 residues. The CDR3 region is CASREVLATRGSYNEQFF. CDR3 nucleotide sequence: TGTGCCAGCAGGGAAGTGTTAGCGACCAGGGGCTCCTACAATGAGCAGTTCTTC.

A few counts support this clonotype. The chain employs TRBV3-1 and TRBJ1-5, with D unresolved. CDR1 is LGHDT, CDR2 YNNKEL, per germline (reference sequence). The CDR3 totals 14 residues. Trimming left V 0 bases short and J 7 bases short, with 10 bases between. CDR3 sequence (DNA): TGTGCCAGCAGCCAAGATATGGCGGGACAGCCCCAGCATTTT. Residues: CASSQDMAGQPQHF.

The V gene is TRBV6-5, the J gene TRBJ1-5; D perhaps matches TRBD1 (6 bases). The CDR3 spans 14 residues. V lost 6 bases and J 8 bases, leaving 17 bases between the germline ends. Germline-derived CDR1 and CDR2 are MNHEY and SVGAGI. The CDR3 here is CASRLNRETKPQHF. The CDR3 coding sequence is TGTGCCAGCAGACTGAACAGGGAGACTAAGCCCCAGCATTTT.

This clonotype was found a few times. CDR3 loop: CASSFSVAAANYGYTF. The CDR3, as DNA: TGTGCCAGCAGCTTTTCCGTTGCGGCAGCTAACTATGGCTACACCTTC. The J gene is TRBJ1-2, the V gene TRBV11-3; unclear D gene. The CDR3 is 16 amino acids. V shed 3 bases and J shed 0 bases, with 14 bases lying between them. Germline V CDR1 and CDR2: SGHNT, YENEEA.

The rearrangement joins TRBV24-1 to TRBJ2-5, with 12 bases matching TRBD1. From germline, CDR1 is KGHDR and CDR2 SFDVKD. The CDR3 spans 17 residues. Unmatched junction bases numbered 10, after V lost 4 bases and J lost 5 bases. As DNA, the CDR3 is TGTGCCACCAGTGACCGCCCGGGACAGGGGGCTTCGGAGACCCAGTACTTC. It translates to CATSDRPGQGASETQYF.

The chain couples TRBV6-6 to TRBJ1-1; 7 nucleotides agree with TRBD1. The V gene end was trimmed by 5 bases and the J gene end by 6 bases; junction bases not matched to a gene: 12. CDR3 length equals 15 residues. Germline V lookup: CDR1 MNHNY, CDR2 SVGAGI (reference sequence). CDR3: CASSNNRGDSAEAFF. CDR3 nucleotide sequence: TGTGCCAGCAGTAACAACAGGGGCGACTCCGCTGAAGCTTTCTTT.

This clonotype was observed at least ten times. This chain connects TRBV7-2 to TRBJ2-2, with a possible D match to TRBD2 (6 bases). Looked up from germline, CDR1 is SGHTA and CDR2 is FQGNSA. The CDR3 has 16 amino acids. The V and J ends lost 2 bases and 2 bases respectively, with 12 bases between them. CDR3 DNA: TGTGCCAGCAGCTTAAGCGGGCAGGGAAACACCGGGGAGCTGTTTTTT. Amino acids: CASSLSGQGNTGELFF.

The rearrangement links TRBV7-2 to TRBJ2-2; D may be TRBD2 (6 bases). The CDR3 runs 14 residues. The germline gives CDR1 SGHTA, CDR2 FQGNSA. The V and J ends lost 4 bases and 7 bases respectively, with 13 bases between them. CDR3 DNA: TGTGCCAGCAGCTCAGCCCGGGGAGGCGGGGAGCTGTTTTTT. Its protein is CASSSARGGGELFF.